The clone carrying this TCR beta chain was recorded once. Here immunoSEQ multiplex PCR was the method, and the copy in TCRdb shows in-frame clones only, minus some. The sample comprises about half a million clones, around 75% of which are singletons, and around 13% rests with the top ten. These data originate in a study of shared clonotypes between healthy human individuals. The specimen sequenced was PBMCs. The sequence was obtained from a woman in her thirties or forties in good health. Some clones in this sample may be carry-over from other donors' samples.

CDR3 coding DNA: TGTGCCAGCAGCCCGGCCGGGACTAGCGGGAATGAGCAGTTCTTC. Translated: CASSPAGTSGNEQFF. This chain uses TRBV9 with TRBJ2-1; 12 bases are a match to TRBD2. Germline CDR1 is SGDLS and CDR2 is YYNGEE. V gave up 4 bases and J gave up 7 bases; unmatched junction bases: 6. This CDR3 is 15 amino acids long.